This is a list of T cell receptor beta chains from one sample in a study of blood T cell repertoires in COVID-19. Generated by immunoSEQ multiplex PCR, the TCRdb table keeps only in-frame clones and is missing some. The table includes some 75,000 clones, more than 70% detected once. The sequencing input was peripheral blood. Every receptor here comes from a man in his sixties or seventies with active or convalescent COVID-19. Each CDR3 is given with its conserved first and last residue. Fields, in order: V gene, J gene, D gene, clone size, CDR3 protein, CDR3 DNA. The D gene is left open where the match is weak. Where a row states a size, it is once, few, many or the class of an expanded clone; other rows omit it.

>TRBV19|TRBJ2-3|TRBD1|once
CASKSDRGPADTQYF
TGTGCCAGTAAATCCGACAGGGGCCCGGCAGATACGCAGTATTTT
>TRBV7-3|TRBJ2-1|.|.
CASSLMASRYNEQFF
TGTGCCAGCAGCTTAATGGCTAGCCGGTACAATGAGCAGTTCTTC
>TRBV18|TRBJ2-5|.|.
CASSPSTKTYQETQYF
TGTGCCAGCTCACCCTCGACAAAAACTTACCAAGAGACCCAGTACTTC
>TRBV5-1|TRBJ2-1|TRBD1|.
CASSFAGTGANEQFF
TGCGCCAGCAGCTTTGCAGGGACAGGGGCCAATGAGCAGTTCTTC
>TRBV9|TRBJ1-2|.|.
CASSVEGYGYTF
TGTGCCAGCAGCGTAGAGGGGTATGGCTACACCTTC
>TRBV6-6|TRBJ2-2|TRBD2|.
CASSPKAGGQLTGELFF
TGTGCCAGCAGTCCAAAAGCGGGGGGGCAACTCACCGGGGAGCTGTTTTTT
>TRBV30|TRBJ1-4|.|.
CAWQPGGGNEKLFF
TGTGCCTGGCAACCCGGGGGAGGTAATGAAAAACTGTTTTTT
>TRBV27|TRBJ2-7|TRBD2|.
CASSFSGVTYEQYF
TGTGCCAGCAGTTTTAGCGGGGTAACCTACGAGCAGTACTTC
>TRBV19|TRBJ1-6|.|.
CASSIATGSNKDSPLHF
TGTGCCAGTAGTATAGCTACAGGGAGTAATAAGGATTCACCCCTCCACTTT
>TRBV6-5|TRBJ1-2|.|.
CASSPTRYGYTF
TGTGCCAGCAGCCCCACTCGGTATGGCTACACCTTC
>TRBV5-4|TRBJ2-1|TRBD2|once
CASSLATSGVYNEQFF
TGTGCCAGCAGCTTGGCGACTAGCGGGGTTTACAATGAGCAGTTCTTC
>TRBV10-3|TRBJ2-2|TRBD2|.
CAISYTGLAATGELFF
TGTGCCATCAGTTACACGGGACTAGCGGCCACCGGGGAGCTGTTTTTT
>TRBV27|TRBJ2-1|TRBD1|.
CASRRQSGTGGNEQFF
TGTGCCAGCAGGCGCCAATCCGGGACAGGGGGCAATGAGCAGTTCTTC
>TRBV3-1/TRBV3-2|TRBJ2-6|.|.
CASSQDHRASGANVLTF
TGTGCCAGCAGCCAAGATCACAGGGCCTCTGGGGCCAACGTCCTGACTTTC
>TRBV30|TRBJ1-6|.|.
CACLGGSNSPLHF
TGTGCCTGCCTGGGGGGGAGTAATTCACCCCTCCACTTT
>TRBV15|TRBJ1-1|.|.
CATSGGSGLNTEAFF
TGTGCCACCAGCGGAGGCTCAGGGCTGAACACTGAAGCTTTCTTT
>TRBV2|TRBJ2-7|TRBD2|.
CASTRGTNSYEQYF
TGTGCCAGCACTCGCGGGACTAACTCCTACGAGCAGTACTTC
>TRBV5-4|TRBJ1-2|TRBD1|.
CASSEDRSYGYTF
TGTGCCAGCAGCGAGGACAGGAGCTATGGCTACACCTTC
>TRBV28|TRBJ2-3|TRBD1|.
CASSPSTGGTDTQYF
TGTGCCAGCAGTCCATCAACAGGGGGCACAGATACGCAGTATTTT
>TRBV28|TRBJ1-4|.|.
CASSLFSFGTTGEKLFF
TGTGCCAGCAGTTTATTTTCATTTGGGACAACGGGGGAAAAACTGTTTTTT
>TRBV18|TRBJ1-6|.|.
CASSAYGTLNSPLHF
TGTGCCAGCTCAGCCTATGGGACATTAAATTCACCCCTCCACTTT
>TRBV5-1|TRBJ2-7|TRBD2|few
CASSYLPRTSGHEQYF
TGCGCCAGCAGCTACTTACCCCGGACTAGCGGCCACGAGCAGTACTTC
>TRBV13|TRBJ1-4|TRBD1|few
CASSLGVGGGFANEKLFF
TGTGCCAGCAGCTTAGGGGTAGGGGGCGGATTCGCTAATGAAAAACTGTTTTTT
>TRBV10-3|TRBJ2-5|TRBD2|.
CAISPGTSGRAGETQYF
TGTGCCATCAGCCCCGGGACTAGCGGGAGGGCCGGAGAGACCCAGTACTTC
>TRBV4-1|TRBJ1-4|.|.
CASSQEQGSINEKLFF
TGCGCCAGCAGCCAAGAACAGGGAAGTATTAATGAAAAACTGTTTTTT
>TRBV18|TRBJ2-1|TRBD2|.
CASSQGLAYNEQFF
TGTGCCAGCTCACAGGGACTAGCCTACAATGAGCAGTTCTTC
>TRBV30|TRBJ2-3|.|.
CAWTEGGDTQYF
TGTGCCTGGACCGAAGGGGGTGATACGCAGTATTTT
>TRBV11-2|TRBJ1-3|.|.
CASSGLRHRDSGNTIYF
TGTGCCAGCAGCGGGCTTAGACACAGGGATTCTGGAAACACCATATATTTT
>TRBV6-2/TRBV6-3|TRBJ1-1|.|.
CASSYSGLTVNTEAFF
TGTGCCAGCAGTTACTCCGGGCTGACAGTGAACACTGAAGCTTTCTTT
>TRBV6-5|TRBJ2-6|.|.
CASRAGGANVLTF
TGTGCCAGCAGGGCGGGAGGGGCCAACGTCCTGACTTTC
>TRBV5-4|TRBJ2-4|TRBD1|.
CASSHGTGSTKNIQYF
TGTGCCAGCAGCCATGGGACAGGCTCGACCAAAAACATTCAGTACTTC
>TRBV10-3|TRBJ2-3|TRBD2|.
CAIASGGSTDTQYF
TGTGCCATCGCTAGCGGAGGGAGCACAGATACGCAGTATTTT
>TRBV30|TRBJ2-2|.|.
CAWSSVARAGELFF
TGTGCCTGGAGTTCCGTCGCGCGGGCCGGGGAGCTGTTTTTT
>TRBV9|TRBJ2-3|.|once
CASSVRLLTDTQYF
TGTGCCAGCAGCGTAAGACTGCTCACAGATACGCAGTATTTT
>TRBV2|TRBJ2-5|.|.
CASSGVRRTQYF
TGTGCCAGCAGTGGGGTTCGGAGGACCCAGTACTTC
>TRBV28|TRBJ2-7|.|.
CASRLVPYEQYF
TGTGCCAGCCGACTAGTTCCCTACGAGCAGTACTTC
>TRBV20-1|TRBJ2-5|TRBD1|.
CSASPSLGQGQETQYF
TGCAGTGCTAGTCCTAGCCTCGGACAGGGGCAAGAGACCCAGTACTTC
>TRBV6-5|TRBJ1-2|.|few
CASSDSGQNYGYTF
TGTGCCAGCAGTGACTCGGGACAAAACTATGGCTACACCTTC
>TRBV4-1|TRBJ2-7|.|.
CASSEGNQVSSYEQYF
TGCGCCAGCAGCGAAGGCAATCAGGTGAGCTCCTACGAGCAGTACTTC
>TRBV25-1|TRBJ2-1|TRBD2|.
CASRIAGGNNEQFF
TGTGCCAGCAGGATAGCGGGGGGGAACAATGAGCAGTTCTTC
>TRBV7-6|TRBJ2-1|.|few
CASSLRPGTPGASEQFF
TGTGCCAGCAGCTTGAGGCCGGGGACTCCCGGGGCGAGTGAGCAGTTCTTC
>TRBV21-1|TRBJ1-1|.|.
CASSTTQAALNTEAFF
TGTGCCAGCAGCACGACCCAGGCAGCTTTGAACACTGAAGCTTTCTTT